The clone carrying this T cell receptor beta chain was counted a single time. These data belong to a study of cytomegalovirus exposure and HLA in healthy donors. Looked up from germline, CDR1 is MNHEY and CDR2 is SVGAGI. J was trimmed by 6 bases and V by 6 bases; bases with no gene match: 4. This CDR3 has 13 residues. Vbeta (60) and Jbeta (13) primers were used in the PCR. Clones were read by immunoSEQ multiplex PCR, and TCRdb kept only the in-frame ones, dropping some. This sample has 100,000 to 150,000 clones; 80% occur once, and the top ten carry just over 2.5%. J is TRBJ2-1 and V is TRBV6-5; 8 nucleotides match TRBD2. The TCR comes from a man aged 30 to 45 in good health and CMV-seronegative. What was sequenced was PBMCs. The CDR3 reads CASSFGTSNEQFF. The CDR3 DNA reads TGTGCCAGCAGCTTCGGGACTAGCAATGAGCAGTTCTTC.